These 21 T cell receptor beta chains share one sample of origin, sequenced in a study of blood T cell repertoires in COVID-19. The method was immunoSEQ multiplex PCR; TCRdb's version includes in-frame clones alone and lacks a portion of them. The sample holds 250,000 or so clones; 90% are singletons and the top ten take under 2.5%. Sequenced: peripheral blood. These receptors all come from a woman aged 60-75 years with COVID-19, enrolled during active disease.

The CDR3 nucleotides are TGTGCCAGCAGTTTACGCCAGGGGACTGAAGCTTTCTTT. As protein: CASSLRQGTEAFF. V usage is TRBV27 and J usage is TRBJ1-1; D is perhaps TRBD1 (6 bases). Germline values: CDR1 MNHEY, CDR2 SMNVEV (reference sequence). The CDR3 has 13 amino acids. Between the trimmed V and J ends, which lost 2 bases and 5 bases, there was a span of 9 bases.

The rearrangement links TRBV5-5 to TRBJ1-6; a possible D gene is TRBD1 (6 bases). The CDR3 sequence is 17 residues long. CDR1 SGHKS and CDR2 YYEKEE come from the germline V gene (reference sequence). V was shortened by 1 base and J by 1 base, with 12 bases between the two germline ends. CDR3 sequence: CASSLKQGGSYNSPLHF. Written as DNA, the CDR3 is TGTGCCAGCAGCTTGAAACAGGGTGGATCCTATAATTCACCCCTCCACTTT.

V usage is TRBV18 and J usage is TRBJ2-7; tentatively, D is TRBD1 (5 bases). Germline V lookup: CDR1 KGHSH, CDR2 LQKENI. The CDR3 sequence is 13 residues long. Between the trimmed V and J ends, which lost 2 bases and 2 bases, there was a span of 7 bases. CDR3 region: CASSPTGAYEQYF. In nucleotides, the CDR3 is TGTGCCAGCTCACCAACAGGAGCCTACGAGCAGTACTTC.

The rearrangement joins TRBV6-1 to TRBJ1-5, with 7 nucleotides matching TRBD1. The CDR3 spans 15 residues. CDR1 is MNHNS and CDR2 is SASEGT in the germline V gene. V was clipped by 2 bases and J by 7 bases; unmatched bases: 8. Here the CDR3 reads CASSEYDRDGQPQHF. DNA for the CDR3: TGTGCCAGCAGTGAATACGACAGGGACGGGCAGCCCCAGCATTTT.

For this clone: This CDR3 is also generated by other DNA sequences in the sample. The chain joins TRBV19 to TRBJ2-6; the match to TRBD2 covers 7 bases. CDR1 is LNHDA and CDR2 is SQIVND in the germline V gene (reference sequence). With 3 bases clipped from V and 2 bases from J, the junction kept 1 base outside the gene matches. CDR3 length: 15 amino acids. The CDR3 coding sequence is TGTGCCAGTAGTATTGGGGGGGCTGGGGCCAACGTCCTGACTTTC. Translated, it gives CASSIGGAGANVLTF.

The rearrangement joins TRBV5-1 to TRBJ2-1, with unresolved D. Trimming cost V 3 bases and J 9 bases, with 13 bases left between them. CDR3 length: 13 residues. CDR1 is SGHRS, CDR2 YFSETQ, per germline. In DNA form, the CDR3 reads TGCGCCAGCAGCTATCCTGGTCTGGCTGAGCAGTTCTTC. This sequence encodes CASSYPGLAEQFF.

The chain is built from TRBV6-1 and TRBJ1-6; possibly TRBD1 for D (6 bases). This CDR3 comprises 15 residues. Germline V gives CDR1 MNHNS, CDR2 SASEGT. V was cut by 3 bases and J by 11 bases, with 17 bases left in between. CDR3 nucleotide sequence: TGTGCCAGCAGTGATCTCCGGCCGGACAGAGCACCCCTCCACTTT. Translating it yields CASSDLRPDRAPLHF.

This clone was seen just once. The gene calls are TRBV5-6 and TRBJ2-1, with D possibly TRBD2 on 6 matching bases. In germline, CDR1 is SGHDT, CDR2 YYEEEE. Trimming removed 4 bases at V and 8 bases at J, with 10 bases between. The length of the CDR3 is 12 residues. This CDR3 reads CASSRGIYEQFF. The CDR3 DNA is TGTGCCAGCAGCCGGGGGATCTATGAGCAGTTCTTC. The full variable domain, completed using reference TRBV5-6 and TRBJ2-1, is DAGVTQSPTHLIKTRGQQVTLRCSPKSGHDTVSWYQQALGQGPQFIFQYYEEEERQRGNFPDRFSGHQFPNYSSELNVNALLLGDSALYLCASSRGIYEQFFGPGTRLTVL.

The chain has TRBV4-3 and TRBJ2-3; TRBD2 agrees at 10 bases. This CDR3 is 17 amino acids long. With V trimmed by 2 bases and J by 5 bases, 10 bases remained unmatched. The germline CDR1 and CDR2 sequences are LGHNA and YSLEER. CDR3 residues: CASSQSPVAGGIDTQYF. Written as DNA, the CDR3 is TGCGCCAGCAGCCAATCCCCCGTAGCGGGGGGAATAGATACGCAGTATTTT.

The V call is TRBV7-3, the J call TRBJ2-1; 10 positions match TRBD2. Germline values: CDR1 SGHTA, CDR2 FQGTGA. The CDR3 sequence is 16 residues long. The junction had 4 bases not matched to a gene; V was cut back by 2 bases and J by 3 bases. The CDR3 DNA follows: TGTGCCAGCAGCTTAGCGAGCGGGGGGGACTACAATGAGCAGTTCTTC. Its translation is CASSLASGGDYNEQFF.

The CDR3 loop is CASSLASGGTEAFF. CDR3 DNA sequence: TGTGCCAGCAGCTTAGCTTCCGGTGGCACTGAAGCTTTCTTT. The V call is TRBV7-9, the J call TRBJ1-1; no reliable D call. Germline values: CDR1 SEHNR, CDR2 FQNEAQ (reference sequence). Trimming pared 0 bases from V and 4 bases from J, leaving 9 bases between. The CDR3 runs 14 residues.

This clone was seen only once. The chain couples TRBV7-3 to TRBJ2-7; 10 nucleotides line up with TRBD1. The germline gives CDR1 SGHTA, CDR2 FQGTGA. The J segment lost 5 bases and the V segment lost 5 bases, leaving 12 bases of the junction unmatched. The CDR3 length is 16 residues. The CDR3 DNA reads TGTGCCAGCAGCCCCCTTGGGGGACAGGGGTCCCACGAGCAGTACTTC. Amino acids: CASSPLGGQGSHEQYF.

This chain joins TRBV6-5 and TRBJ1-1; tentative D call: TRBD1 (6 bases). The ends were cut back, 6 bases at V and 0 bases at J, with 14 bases in the middle. The germline V gene has CDR1 MNHEY and CDR2 SVGAGI. The CDR3 sequence is 15 residues long. CDR3 amino acids: CASSLQGILNTEAFF. For the CDR3, the DNA is TGTGCCAGCAGCTTACAGGGAATCTTGAACACTGAAGCTTTCTTT.

V is TRBV6-5 and J is TRBJ1-6, with D unresolved. The CDR3 is made up of 15 amino acids. Germline V gene sequence: CDR1 MNHEY, CDR2 SVGAGI. Trimming took 6 bases from V and 7 from J, leaving 16 bases between them. DNA of the CDR3: TGTGCCAGCAGGACATACTGGGAGCTCAATTCACCCCTCCACTTT. It translates to CASRTYWELNSPLHF.

This chain uses TRBV19 with TRBJ1-2, with D perhaps TRBD1 (6 bases). The germline V and J ends were trimmed by 0 bases and 4 bases, with 12 bases remaining between them. The CDR3 totals 15 residues. The germline V gene has CDR1 LNHDA and CDR2 SQIVND (reference sequence). CDR3 DNA sequence: TGTGCCAGTAGTATAGATCTTGGGGGCCCCTATGGCTACACCTTC. Translating gives CASSIDLGGPYGYTF.

The V call is TRBV19, the J call TRBJ1-3; D is perhaps TRBD1 (6 bases). Germline V gene data show CDR1 as LNHDA and CDR2 as SQIVND (reference sequence). The CDR3 loop spans 16 amino acids. The V and J ends lost 4 bases and 0 bases respectively, with 13 bases between them. The CDR3 DNA reads as TGTGCCAGTAGTAGAGCGGGACAATTCTCTGGAAACACCATATATTTT. This gives the protein CASSRAGQFSGNTIYF.

The chain joins TRBV5-5 to TRBJ1-5, with 7 bases that match TRBD1. V lost 4 bases, J lost 4 bases, and 5 bases stayed unmatched. Looked up from germline, CDR1 is SGHKS and CDR2 is YYEKEE (reference sequence). The CDR3 covers 14 residues. Here the CDR3 reads CASSPGTVNQPQHF. The CDR3 DNA is TGTGCCAGCAGCCCGGGGACAGTTAATCAGCCCCAGCATTTT.

V gene TRBV5-4 combines with J gene TRBJ1-2; D might be TRBD1 (5 bases). This CDR3 is 15 amino acids long. Germline values: CDR1 SGHNT, CDR2 YYREEE (reference sequence). V was cut by 4 bases and J by 6 bases, with 19 bases left in between. Here the CDR3 DNA reads TGTGCCAGCAGCAACGGACGGGGGAAGGTACATGGCTACACCTTC. Translation gives CASSNGRGKVHGYTF.

V and J are TRBV19 and TRBJ2-2; 7 bases agree with TRBD1. The germline V gene encodes CDR1 LNHDA and CDR2 SQIVND (reference sequence). CDR3 length equals 14 residues. Unmatched junction bases numbered 2, after V lost 5 bases and J lost 2 bases. The CDR3, as DNA: TGTGCCAGTAGTCGACAGGGAAACACCGGGGAGCTGTTTTTT. It specifies CASSRQGNTGELFF.

This chain connects TRBV7-2 to TRBJ2-2; TRBD1 aligns across 10 bases. The V segment lost 1 base and the J segment 3 bases; nucleotides outside the gene matches: 2. This CDR3 spans 16 amino acids. CDR1 SGHTA and CDR2 FQGNSA come from the germline V gene. DNA of the CDR3: TGTGCCAGCAGCTTAGGGACAGGGGGATACACCGGGGAGCTGTTTTTT. This gives the protein CASSLGTGGYTGELFF.

The chain is built from TRBV3-1 (or the pseudogene TRBV3-2) and TRBJ1-1, with D perhaps TRBD1 (6 bases). V was cut by 6 bases and J by 3 bases, with 17 bases left in between. The CDR3 covers 15 residues. Germline V gene data show CDR1 as LGHDT and CDR2 as YNNKEL (reference sequence). CDR3 residues: CASRDTGTRDTEAFF. The CDR3 nucleotides read TGTGCCAGCAGAGATACCGGGACAAGAGACACTGAAGCTTTCTTT.